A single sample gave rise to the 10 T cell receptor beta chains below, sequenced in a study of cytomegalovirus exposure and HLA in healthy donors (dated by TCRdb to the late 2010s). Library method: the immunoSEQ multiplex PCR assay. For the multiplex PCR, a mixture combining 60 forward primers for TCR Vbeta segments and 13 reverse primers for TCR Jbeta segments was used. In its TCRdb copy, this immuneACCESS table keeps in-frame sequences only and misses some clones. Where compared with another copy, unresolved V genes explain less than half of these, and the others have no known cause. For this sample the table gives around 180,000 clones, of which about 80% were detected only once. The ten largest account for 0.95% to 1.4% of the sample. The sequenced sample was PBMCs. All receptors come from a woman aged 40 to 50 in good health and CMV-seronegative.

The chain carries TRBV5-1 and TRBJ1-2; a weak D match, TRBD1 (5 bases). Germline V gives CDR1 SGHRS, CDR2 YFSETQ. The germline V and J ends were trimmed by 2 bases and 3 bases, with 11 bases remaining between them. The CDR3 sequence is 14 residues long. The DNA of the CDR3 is TGCGCCAGCAGCTTTGACAGCTCATACTATGGCTACACCTTC. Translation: CASSFDSSYYGYTF.

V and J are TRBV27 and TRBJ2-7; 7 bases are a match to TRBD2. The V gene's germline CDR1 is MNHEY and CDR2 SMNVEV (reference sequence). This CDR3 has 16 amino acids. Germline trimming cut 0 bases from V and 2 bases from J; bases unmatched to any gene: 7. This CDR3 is CASSLSRGSITYEQYF. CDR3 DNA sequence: TGTGCCAGCAGTTTATCGCGGGGGTCAATAACCTACGAGCAGTACTTC.

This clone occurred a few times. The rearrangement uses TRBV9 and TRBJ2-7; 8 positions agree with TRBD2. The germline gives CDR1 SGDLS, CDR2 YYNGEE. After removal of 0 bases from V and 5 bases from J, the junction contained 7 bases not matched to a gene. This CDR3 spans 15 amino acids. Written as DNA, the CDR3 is TGTGCCAGCAGCGTAGGTCCCGGACTAGCCCACGAGCAGTACTTC. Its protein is CASSVGPGLAHEQYF.

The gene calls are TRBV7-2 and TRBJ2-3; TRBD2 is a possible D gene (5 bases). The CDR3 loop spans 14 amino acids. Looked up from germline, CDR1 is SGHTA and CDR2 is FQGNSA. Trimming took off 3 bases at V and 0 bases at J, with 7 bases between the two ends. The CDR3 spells CASSFPGSTDTQYF. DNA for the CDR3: TGTGCCAGCAGCTTTCCGGGGAGCACAGATACGCAGTATTTT.

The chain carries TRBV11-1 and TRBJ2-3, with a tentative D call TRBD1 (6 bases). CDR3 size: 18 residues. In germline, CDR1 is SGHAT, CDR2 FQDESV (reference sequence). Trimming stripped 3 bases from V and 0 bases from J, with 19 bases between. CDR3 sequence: CASSFWPEGGTSTDTQYF. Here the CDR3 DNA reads TGTGCCAGCAGCTTCTGGCCCGAAGGGGGAACAAGCACAGATACGCAGTATTTT. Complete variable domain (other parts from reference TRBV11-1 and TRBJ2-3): EAEVAQSPRYKITEKSQAVAFWCDPISGHATLYWYRQILGQGPELLVQFQDESVVDDSQLPKDRFSAERLKGVDSTLKIQPAELGDSAMYLCASSFWPEGGTSTDTQYFGPGTRLTVL.

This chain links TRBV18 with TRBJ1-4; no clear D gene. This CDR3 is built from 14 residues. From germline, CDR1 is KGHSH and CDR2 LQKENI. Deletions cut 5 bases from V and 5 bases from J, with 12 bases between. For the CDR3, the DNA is TGTGCCAGCTCATATAGCTACGGGAATGAAAAACTGTTTTTT. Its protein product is CASSYSYGNEKLFF.

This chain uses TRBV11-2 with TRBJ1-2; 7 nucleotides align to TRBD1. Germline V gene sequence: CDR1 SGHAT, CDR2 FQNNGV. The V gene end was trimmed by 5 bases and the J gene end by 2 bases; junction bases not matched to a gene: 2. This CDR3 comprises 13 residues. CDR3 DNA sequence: TGTGCCAGCAGCCAGGGACAGAACTATGGCTACACCTTC. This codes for CASSQGQNYGYTF.

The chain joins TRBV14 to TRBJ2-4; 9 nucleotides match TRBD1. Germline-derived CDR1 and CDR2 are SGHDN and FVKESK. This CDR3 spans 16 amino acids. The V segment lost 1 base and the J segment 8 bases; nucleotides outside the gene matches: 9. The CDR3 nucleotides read TGTGCCAGCAGCCAAGCTTGGACAGGGGATTTCGACATTCAGTACTTC. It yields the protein CASSQAWTGDFDIQYF.

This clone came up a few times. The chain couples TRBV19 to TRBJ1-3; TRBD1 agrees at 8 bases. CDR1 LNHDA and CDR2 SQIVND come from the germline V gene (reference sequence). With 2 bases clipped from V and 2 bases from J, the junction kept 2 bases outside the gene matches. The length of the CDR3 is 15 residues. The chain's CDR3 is CASSIRTGTGNTIYF. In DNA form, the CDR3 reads TGTGCCAGTAGTATAAGGACAGGGACTGGAAACACCATATATTTT.

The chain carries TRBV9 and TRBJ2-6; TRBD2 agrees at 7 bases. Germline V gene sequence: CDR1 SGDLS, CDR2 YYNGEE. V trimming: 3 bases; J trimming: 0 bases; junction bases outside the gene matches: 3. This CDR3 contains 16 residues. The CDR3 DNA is TGTGCCAGCAGCGGATGGGGGGGCTCTGGGGCCAACGTCCTGACTTTC. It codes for CASSGWGGSGANVLTF.